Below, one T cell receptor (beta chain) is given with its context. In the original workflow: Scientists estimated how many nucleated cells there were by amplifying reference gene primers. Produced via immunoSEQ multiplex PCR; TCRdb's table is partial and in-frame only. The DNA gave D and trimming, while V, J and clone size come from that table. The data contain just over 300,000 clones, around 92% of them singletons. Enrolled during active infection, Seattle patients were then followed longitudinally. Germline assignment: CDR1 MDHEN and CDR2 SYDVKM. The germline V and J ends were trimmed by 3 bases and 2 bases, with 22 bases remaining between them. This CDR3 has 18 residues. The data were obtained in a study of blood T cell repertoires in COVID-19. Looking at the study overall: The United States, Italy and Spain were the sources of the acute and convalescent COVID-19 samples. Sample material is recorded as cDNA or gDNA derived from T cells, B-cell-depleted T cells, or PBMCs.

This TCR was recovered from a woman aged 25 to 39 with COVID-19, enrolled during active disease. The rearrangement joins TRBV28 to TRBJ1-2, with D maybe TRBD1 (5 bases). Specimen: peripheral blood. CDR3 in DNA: TGTGCCAGCAGTTTTATAGGGCAGGGTCAACTTGGCAACTATGGCTACACCTTC. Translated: CASSFIGQGQLGNYGYTF.